This is a list of T cell receptor beta chains from one sample in a study of T cells in tumors after PD-1 blockade. Assay used: immunoSEQ multiplex PCR; TCRdb lists only in-frame clones, some missing. Here the sample spans 3,500 to 4,500 clones, around two thirds being singletons. The specimen comprised tumor tissue, sampled before anti-PD-1 treatment. These receptors were collected from a human donor with basal cell carcinoma. Each CDR3 is given with its conserved first and last residue. Fields, in order: CDR3 protein, CDR3 DNA, D gene, V gene, clone size, J gene. D genes are given only for firm matches. Where a row states a size, it is once, few, many or the class of an expanded clone; other rows omit it.

CASSRVSGGTEAFF TGTGCCAGCAGTCGCGTCAGCGGTGGCACTGAAGCTTTCTTT . TRBV7-9 few TRBJ1-1
CSVDLLETQYF TGCAGCGTTGATCTCCTTGAGACCCAGTACTTC . TRBV29-1 . TRBJ2-5
CATRSGGESNQPQHF TGTGCCACCAGGTCAGGGGGTGAAAGCAATCAGCCCCAGCATTTT TRBD1 TRBV24-1 . TRBJ1-5
CASSTSGAGLGNTQYF TGTGCCAGCAGTACCTCCGGAGCAGGACTGGGTAATACGCAGTATTTT . TRBV9 . TRBJ2-3
CASSKSGVWTEAFF TGTGCCAGCAGCAAGAGTGGGGTTTGGACTGAAGCTTTCTTT . TRBV21-1 . TRBJ1-1
CASRLAGVETQYF TGTGCCAGCAGACTAGCGGGGGTGGAGACCCAGTACTTC TRBD2 TRBV6-5 . TRBJ2-5
CASSQRRTSGRGNEQFF TGTGCCAGCAGCCAGCGCCGGACTAGCGGGAGAGGGAATGAGCAGTTCTTC TRBD2 TRBV14 . TRBJ2-1
CAWSKGGGSYGYTF TGTGCCTGGAGCAAAGGCGGGGGGAGCTATGGCTACACCTTC . TRBV30 . TRBJ1-2
CASSLATGGGEKLFF TGTGCCAGCAGTTTAGCGACAGGGGGCGGTGAAAAACTGTTTTTT TRBD1 TRBV28 . TRBJ1-4
CASSRGTGVNGYTF TGTGCCAGTAGCCGTGGGACAGGGGTGAATGGCTACACCTTC TRBD1 TRBV19 . TRBJ1-2
CASSGGGTDTQYF TGCGCCAGCAGCGGCGGGGGCACAGATACGCAGTATTTT . TRBV4-3 . TRBJ2-3
CASSFGEKLFF TGTGCCAGCAGCTTTGGGGAAAAACTGTTTTTT . TRBV7-9 . TRBJ1-4